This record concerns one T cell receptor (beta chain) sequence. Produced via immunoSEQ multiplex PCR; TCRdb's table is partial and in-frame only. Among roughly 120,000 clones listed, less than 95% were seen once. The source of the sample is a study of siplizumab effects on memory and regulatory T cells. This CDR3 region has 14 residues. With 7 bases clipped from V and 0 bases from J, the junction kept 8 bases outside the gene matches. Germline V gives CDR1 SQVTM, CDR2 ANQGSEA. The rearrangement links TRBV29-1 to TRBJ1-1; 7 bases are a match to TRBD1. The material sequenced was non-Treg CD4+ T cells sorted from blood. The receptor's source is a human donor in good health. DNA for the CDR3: TGCAGCGCAGCAACGGGACAGTTGAACACTGAAGCTTTCTTT. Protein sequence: CSAATGQLNTEAFF.